This TCR beta chain derives from a study of blood T cells in healthy people across ages. Study background: Using template switching, researchers captured about one barcoded beta molecule for each two T cells. Points from the study as a whole: Underestimates were what the diversity estimates from one million T cells were considered to be. While age rose, TCR beta diversity per million T cells dropped in a roughly linear way.

The use of a sample-barcoded 5' primer and a J-beta primer mix characterized a second PCR of about 7 to 12 cycles. TCRdb analysed the 5' RACE reads with MiXCR anew, one entry per CDR3 protein. This table holds 1.5 million to 2 million distinct CDR3 sequences, roughly 27% found once. Of note for this clonotype: Its antigen is as yet unknown.

The sample comprised blood. The receptor comes from a woman aged 30 to 39 in good health.

The CDR3 region has the DNA TGTGCCAGCAGCTTAAATGCGGGAATTAGCACAGATACGCAGTATTTT. Translated: CASSLNAGISTDTQYF. The J gene is TRBJ2-3, the V gene TRBV7-3; TRBD2 might be the D (6 bases). V shed 1 base and J shed 0 bases, with 11 bases lying between them. Germline CDR1 SGHTA, CDR2 FQGTGA. CDR3 length: 16 residues. The whole variable domain, filled in from reference TRBV7-3 and TRBJ2-3, reads GAGVSQTPSNKVTEKGKYVELRCDPISGHTALYWYRQSLGQGPEFLIYFQGTGAADDSGLPNDRFFAVRPEGSVSTLKIQRTERGDSAVYLCASSLNAGISTDTQYFGPGTRLTVL.